This T cell receptor (beta chain) was recovered during a study of blood T cell repertoires in COVID-19. Study context: Some COVID-19 samples were acute and others convalescent; all came from the United States, Italy and Spain. T cells, B-cell-depleted T cells, or PBMCs provided the cDNA or gDNA that served as material.

Authors' data handling: Cell counts per sample came from amplifying reference gene primers. Profiling relied on immunoSEQ multiplex PCR, and the TCRdb table lists in-frame clones only, not all of them. V and J calls and clone size are given by that table; D and trimming were obtained from the DNA. The table records 200,000 or so clones, over 75% of them present only once. The CDR3 has 16 residues. With V trimmed by 4 bases and J by 3 bases, 10 bases remained unmatched. Germline V lookup: CDR1 SGHRS, CDR2 YFSETQ. This sequence joins TRBV5-1 and TRBJ1-1, with 9 bases identical to TRBD1. Sequenced sample: peripheral blood. This clonotype was sampled from a man between 50 and 59 years old with acute or convalescent COVID-19. CDR3 nucleotides: TGCGCCAGCAGCCCCCCGGGGGGGACAGGGTACACTGAAGCTTTCTTT. This translates into CASSPPGGTGYTEAFF.